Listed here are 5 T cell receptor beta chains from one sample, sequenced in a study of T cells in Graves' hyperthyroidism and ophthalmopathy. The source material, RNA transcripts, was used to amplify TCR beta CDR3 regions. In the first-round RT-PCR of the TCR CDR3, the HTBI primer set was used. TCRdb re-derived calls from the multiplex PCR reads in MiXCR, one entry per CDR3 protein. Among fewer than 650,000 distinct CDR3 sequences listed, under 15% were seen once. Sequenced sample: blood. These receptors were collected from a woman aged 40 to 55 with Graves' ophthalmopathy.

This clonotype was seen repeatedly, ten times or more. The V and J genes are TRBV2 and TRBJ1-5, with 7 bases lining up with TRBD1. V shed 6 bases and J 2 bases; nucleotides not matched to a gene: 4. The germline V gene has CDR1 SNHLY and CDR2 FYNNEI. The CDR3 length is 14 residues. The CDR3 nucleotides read TGTGCCAGCAGCACCGGGACAGGCAATCAGCCCCAGCATTTT. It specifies CASSTGTGNQPQHF.

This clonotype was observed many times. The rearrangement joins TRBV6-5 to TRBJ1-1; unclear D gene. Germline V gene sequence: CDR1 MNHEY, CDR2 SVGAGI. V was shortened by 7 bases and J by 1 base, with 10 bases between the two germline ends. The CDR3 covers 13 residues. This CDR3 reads CASTQSGNTEAFF. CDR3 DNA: TGTGCCAGCACCCAGTCCGGGAACACTGAAGCTTTCTTT.

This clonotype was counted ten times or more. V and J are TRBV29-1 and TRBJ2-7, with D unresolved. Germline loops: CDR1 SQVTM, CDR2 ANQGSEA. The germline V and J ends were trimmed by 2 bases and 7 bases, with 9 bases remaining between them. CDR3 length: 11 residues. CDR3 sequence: CSVEKAAEQYF. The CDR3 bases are TGCAGCGTTGAAAAAGCAGCTGAGCAGTACTTC.

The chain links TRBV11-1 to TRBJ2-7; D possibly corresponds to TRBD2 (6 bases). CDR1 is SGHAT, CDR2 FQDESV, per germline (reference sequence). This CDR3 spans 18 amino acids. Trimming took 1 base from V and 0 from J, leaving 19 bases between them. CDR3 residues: CASSLGGLPYVSSYEQYF. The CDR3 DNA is TGTGCCAGCAGCTTAGGGGGACTCCCATATGTATCCTCCTACGAGCAGTACTTC. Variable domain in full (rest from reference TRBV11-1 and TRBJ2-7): EAEVAQSPRYKITEKSQAVAFWCDPISGHATLYWYRQILGQGPELLVQFQDESVVDDSQLPKDRFSAERLKGVDSTLKIQPAELGDSAMYLCASSLGGLPYVSSYEQYFGPGTRLTVT.

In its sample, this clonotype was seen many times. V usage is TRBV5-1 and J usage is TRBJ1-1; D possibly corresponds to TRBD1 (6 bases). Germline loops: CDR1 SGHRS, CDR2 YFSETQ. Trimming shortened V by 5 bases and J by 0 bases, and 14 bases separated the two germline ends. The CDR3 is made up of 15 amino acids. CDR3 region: CASRPTDSLNTEAFF. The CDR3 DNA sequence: TGCGCCAGCAGACCCACGGACAGTTTGAACACTGAAGCTTTCTTT.